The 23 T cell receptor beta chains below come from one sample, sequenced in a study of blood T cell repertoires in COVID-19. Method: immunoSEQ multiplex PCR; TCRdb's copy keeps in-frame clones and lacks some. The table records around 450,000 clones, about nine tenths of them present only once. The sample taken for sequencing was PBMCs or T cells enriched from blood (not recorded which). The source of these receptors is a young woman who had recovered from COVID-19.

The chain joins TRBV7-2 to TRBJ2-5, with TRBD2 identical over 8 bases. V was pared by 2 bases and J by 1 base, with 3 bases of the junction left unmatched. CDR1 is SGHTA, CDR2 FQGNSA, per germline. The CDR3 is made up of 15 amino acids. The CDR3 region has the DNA TGTGCCAGCAGCTTAAACCGGGGGGGCCAAGAGACCCAGTACTTC. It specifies CASSLNRGGQETQYF. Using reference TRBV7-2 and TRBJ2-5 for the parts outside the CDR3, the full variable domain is GAGVSQSPSNKVTEKGKDVELRCDPISGHTALYWYRQSLGQGLEFLIYFQGNSAPDKSGLPSDRFSAERTGGSVSTLTIQRTQQEDSAVYLCASSLNRGGQETQYFGPGTRLLVL.

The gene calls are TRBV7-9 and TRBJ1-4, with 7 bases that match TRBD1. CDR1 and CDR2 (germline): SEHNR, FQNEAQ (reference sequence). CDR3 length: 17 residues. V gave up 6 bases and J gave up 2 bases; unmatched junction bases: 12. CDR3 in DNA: TGTGCCAGCAGTCAGCAGGGGGAGGCGGGGACTAATGAAAAACTGTTTTTT. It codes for CASSQQGEAGTNEKLFF.

In DNA, the CDR3 is TGCGCCAGCAGCTTGGCAGCGGGGGTCGACAATGAGCAGTTCTTC. Translated, it gives CASSLAAGVDNEQFF. The chain links TRBV5-1 to TRBJ2-1, with TRBD2 identical over 8 bases. J gave up 5 bases and V 0 bases, and 4 bases lay outside the gene matches. Germline V gene data show CDR1 as SGHRS and CDR2 as YFSETQ. This CDR3 has 15 amino acids.

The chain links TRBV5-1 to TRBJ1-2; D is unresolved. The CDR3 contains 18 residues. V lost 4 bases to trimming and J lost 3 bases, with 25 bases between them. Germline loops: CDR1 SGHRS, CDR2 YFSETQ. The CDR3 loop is CASSPSSGFVDPYYGYTF. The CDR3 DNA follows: TGCGCCAGCAGCCCCTCCAGCGGTTTCGTCGACCCCTACTATGGCTACACCTTC.

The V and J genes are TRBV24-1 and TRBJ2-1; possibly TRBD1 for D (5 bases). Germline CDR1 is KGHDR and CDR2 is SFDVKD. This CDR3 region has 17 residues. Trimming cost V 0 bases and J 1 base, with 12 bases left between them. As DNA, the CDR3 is TGTGCCACCAGTGATTTGGGGGCTGGCCGATCCTACAATGAGCAGTTCTTC. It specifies CATSDLGAGRSYNEQFF.

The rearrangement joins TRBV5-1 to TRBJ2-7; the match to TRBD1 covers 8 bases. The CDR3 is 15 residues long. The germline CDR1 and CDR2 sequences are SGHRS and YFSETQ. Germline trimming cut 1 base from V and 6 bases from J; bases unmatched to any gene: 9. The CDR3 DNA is TGCGCCAGCAGCTTGTTAGGGACAGGTATGAGCGAGCAGTACTTC. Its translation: CASSLLGTGMSEQYF.

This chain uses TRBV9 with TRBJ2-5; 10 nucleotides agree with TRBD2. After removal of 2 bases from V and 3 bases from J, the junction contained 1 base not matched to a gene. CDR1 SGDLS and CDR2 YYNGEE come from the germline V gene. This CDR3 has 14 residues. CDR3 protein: CASSVTSGEETQYF. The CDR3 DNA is TGTGCCAGCAGCGTTACTAGCGGGGAAGAGACCCAGTACTTC.

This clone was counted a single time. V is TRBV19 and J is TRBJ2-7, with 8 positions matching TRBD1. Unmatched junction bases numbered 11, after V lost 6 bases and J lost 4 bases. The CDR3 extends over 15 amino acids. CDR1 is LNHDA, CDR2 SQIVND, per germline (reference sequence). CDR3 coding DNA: TGTGCCAGTAGGCCACACCGGGACAGGTCGTACGAGCAGTACTTC. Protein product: CASRPHRDRSYEQYF.

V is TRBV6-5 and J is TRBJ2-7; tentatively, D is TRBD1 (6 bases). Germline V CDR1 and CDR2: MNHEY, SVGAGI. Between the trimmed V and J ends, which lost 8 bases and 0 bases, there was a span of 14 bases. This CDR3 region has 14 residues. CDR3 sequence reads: CASGGRDLSYEQYF. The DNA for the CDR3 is TGTGCCAGCGGGGGCAGGGACCTCTCCTACGAGCAGTACTTC.

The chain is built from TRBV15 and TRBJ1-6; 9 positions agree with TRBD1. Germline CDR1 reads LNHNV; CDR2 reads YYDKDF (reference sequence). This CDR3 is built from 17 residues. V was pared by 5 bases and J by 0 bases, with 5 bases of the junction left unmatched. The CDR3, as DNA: TGTGCCACCAGCCGGGGGACAGGGAGCTCCTATAATTCACCCCTCCACTTT. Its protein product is CATSRGTGSSYNSPLHF.

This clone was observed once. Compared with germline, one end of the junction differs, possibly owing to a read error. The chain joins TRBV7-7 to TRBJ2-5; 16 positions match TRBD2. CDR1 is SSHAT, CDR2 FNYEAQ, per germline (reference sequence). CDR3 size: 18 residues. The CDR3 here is CASSLGTSGGAGTETQYF. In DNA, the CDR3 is TGTGCTAGCAGCTTGGGGACTAGCGGGGGGGCCGGGACTGAGACCCAGTACTTC. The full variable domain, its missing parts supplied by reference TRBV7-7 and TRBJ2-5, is GAGVSQSPRYKVTKRGQDVTLRCDPISSHATLYWYQQALGQGPEFLTYFNYEAQPDKSGLPSDRFSAERPEGSISTLTIQRTEQRDSAMYRCASSLGTSGGAGTETQYFGPGTRLLVL.

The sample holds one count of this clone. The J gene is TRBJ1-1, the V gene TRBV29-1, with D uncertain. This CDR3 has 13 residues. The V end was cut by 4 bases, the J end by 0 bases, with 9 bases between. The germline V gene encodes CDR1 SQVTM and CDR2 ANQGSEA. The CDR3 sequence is CSVGRKMNTEAFF. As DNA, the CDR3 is TGCAGCGTTGGGAGGAAAATGAACACTGAAGCTTTCTTT.

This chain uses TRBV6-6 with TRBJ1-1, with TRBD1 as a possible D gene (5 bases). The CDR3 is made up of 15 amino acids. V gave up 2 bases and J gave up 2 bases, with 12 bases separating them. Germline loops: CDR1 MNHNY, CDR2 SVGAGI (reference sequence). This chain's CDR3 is CASSYSGGTNTEAFF. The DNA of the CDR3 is TGTGCCAGCAGTTACAGCGGGGGAACTAACACTGAAGCTTTCTTT.

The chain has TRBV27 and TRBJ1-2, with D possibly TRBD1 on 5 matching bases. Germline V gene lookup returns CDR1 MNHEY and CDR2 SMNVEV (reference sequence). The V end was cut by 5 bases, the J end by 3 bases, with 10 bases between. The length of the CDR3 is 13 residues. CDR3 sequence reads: CASSPTVYYGYTF. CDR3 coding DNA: TGTGCCAGCAGTCCGACAGTCTACTATGGCTACACCTTC.

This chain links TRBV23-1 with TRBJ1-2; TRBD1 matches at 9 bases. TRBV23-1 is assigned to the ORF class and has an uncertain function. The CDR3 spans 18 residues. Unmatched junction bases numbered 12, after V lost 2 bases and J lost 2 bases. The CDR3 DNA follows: TGCGCCAGCAGTCAACCGAACCGGGACAGGGATAGGAACTATGGCTACACCTTC. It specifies CASSQPNRDRDRNYGYTF.

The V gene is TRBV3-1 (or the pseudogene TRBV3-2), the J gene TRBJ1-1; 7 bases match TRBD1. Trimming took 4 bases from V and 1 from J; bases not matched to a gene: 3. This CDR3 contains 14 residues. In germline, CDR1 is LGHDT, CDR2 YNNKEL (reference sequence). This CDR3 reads CASSPRQGNTEAFF. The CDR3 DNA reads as TGTGCCAGCAGCCCCCGACAGGGGAACACTGAAGCTTTCTTT.

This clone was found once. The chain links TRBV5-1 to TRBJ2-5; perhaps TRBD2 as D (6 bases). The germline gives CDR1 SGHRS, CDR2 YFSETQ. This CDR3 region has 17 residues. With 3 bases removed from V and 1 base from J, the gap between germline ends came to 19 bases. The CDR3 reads CASSWVQVGGLQETQYF. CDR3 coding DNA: TGCGCCAGCAGCTGGGTGCAGGTGGGGGGACTCCAAGAGACCCAGTACTTC.

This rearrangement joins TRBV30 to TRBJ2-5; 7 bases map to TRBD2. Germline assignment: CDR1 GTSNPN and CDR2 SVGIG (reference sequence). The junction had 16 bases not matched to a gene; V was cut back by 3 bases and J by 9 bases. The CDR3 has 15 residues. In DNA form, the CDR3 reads TGTGCCTGGAGCGCCCCCGCCACCCGGGGGGAGGCCCAGTACTTC. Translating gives CAWSAPATRGEAQYF.

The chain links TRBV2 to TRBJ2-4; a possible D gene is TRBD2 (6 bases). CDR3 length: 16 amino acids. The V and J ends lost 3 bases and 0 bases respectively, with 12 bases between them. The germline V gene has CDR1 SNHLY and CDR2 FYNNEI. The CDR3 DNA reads TGTGCCAGCAGTGACCGACTAGTTCTAGCCAAAAACATTCAGTACTTC. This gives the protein CASSDRLVLAKNIQYF.

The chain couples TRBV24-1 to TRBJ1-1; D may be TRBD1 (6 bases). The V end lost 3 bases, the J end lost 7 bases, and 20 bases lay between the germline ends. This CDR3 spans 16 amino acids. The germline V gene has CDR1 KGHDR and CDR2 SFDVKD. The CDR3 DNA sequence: TGTGCCACCAGTGATCTTGGGGGCGCAGGGGATGGTGAAGCTTTCTTT. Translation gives CATSDLGGAGDGEAFF.

The CDR3 DNA reads as TGTGCCAGTGCTCAAACCGGGACAGGAGGGGATCAGCCCCAGCATTTT. This codes for CASAQTGTGGDQPQHF. This rearrangement joins TRBV19 to TRBJ1-5, with 8 bases lining up with TRBD1. Germline values: CDR1 LNHDA, CDR2 SQIVND (reference sequence). The length of the CDR3 is 16 residues. J lost 5 bases, V lost 8 bases, and 14 bases had no gene match.

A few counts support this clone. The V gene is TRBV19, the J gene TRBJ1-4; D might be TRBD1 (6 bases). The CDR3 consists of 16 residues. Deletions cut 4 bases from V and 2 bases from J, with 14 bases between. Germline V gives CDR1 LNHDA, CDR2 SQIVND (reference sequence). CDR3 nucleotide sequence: TGTGCCAGTAGTAAAAACAGGGAGTGGACTAATGAAAAACTGTTTTTT. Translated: CASSKNREWTNEKLFF.

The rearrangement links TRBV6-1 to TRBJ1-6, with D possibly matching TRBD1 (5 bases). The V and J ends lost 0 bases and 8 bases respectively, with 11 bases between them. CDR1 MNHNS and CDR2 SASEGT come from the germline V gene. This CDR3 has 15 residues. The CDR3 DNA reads TGTGCCAGCAGTGAAGCGCGGGGGTGGGATTCACCCCTCCACTTT. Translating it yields CASSEARGWDSPLHF.